The 8 T cell receptor beta chains listed next were all sequenced from one sample in a study of breast tumors, draining lymph nodes, adjacent tissues. Samples came from axillary lymph nodes draining the breast cancer. TCRdb processed the multiplex PCR reads anew with MiXCR; each CDR3 protein has one entry. This repertoire shows approximately 200,000 distinct CDR3 sequences, roughly 31% found once; its top ten account for roughly 4%. Sequencing was performed on axillary lymph node tissue. The receptors shown here come from a female donor with breast cancer. Some clones in this sample may be carry-over from other donors' samples.

The sample holds many counts of this clonotype. The V gene is TRBV7-9, the J gene TRBJ2-3; 13 nucleotides align to TRBD2. V lost 6 bases to trimming and J lost 5 bases; unmatched junction nucleotides: 8. The CDR3 sequence is 16 residues long. Germline V lookup: CDR1 SEHNR, CDR2 FQNEAQ (reference sequence). As DNA, the CDR3 is TGTGCCAGCAGTCTCGGACTAGCGGGGGACCGAGATACGCAGTATTTT. It translates to CASSLGLAGDRDTQYF.

This clonotype has at least ten counts. The chain has TRBV5-1 and TRBJ1-2; D gene unclear. Looked up from germline, CDR1 is SGHRS and CDR2 is YFSETQ. The V gene lost 6 bases and the J gene lost 0 bases, with 9 bases spanning the gap. The CDR3 consists of 13 residues. CDR3 in DNA: TGCGCCAGCAAGGTCAGCCCTAACTATGGCTACACCTTC. This encodes CASKVSPNYGYTF.

The chain joins TRBV3-1 to TRBJ2-5; a weak D match, TRBD1 (7 bases). This CDR3 has 15 amino acids. V was pared by 8 bases and J by 5 bases, with 21 bases between. Per germline, CDR1 LGHDT and CDR2 YNNKEL (reference sequence). The CDR3: CASGRQGGGAETQYF. The DNA for the CDR3 is TGTGCCAGCGGGCGACAGGGCGGAGGGGCGGAGACCCAGTACTTC.

On this clonotype itself: Mismatch with germline at one junction end may stem from a read error. This rearrangement joins TRBV7-9 to TRBJ1-4; D is unclear. This CDR3 contains 14 residues. Germline V lookup: CDR1 SEHNR, CDR2 FQNEAQ (reference sequence). The CDR3 spells CASSFVATNERLFF. CDR3 sequence (DNA): TGTGCCAGCAGCTTTGTAGCAACCAATGAAAGACTGTTTTTT. Drawing the rest from reference TRBV7-9 and TRBJ1-4, the complete variable domain is DTGVSQNPRHKITKRGQNVTFRCDPISEHNRLYWYRQTLGQGPEFLTYFQNEAQLEKSRLLSDRFSAERPKGSFSTLEIQRTEQGDSAMYLCASSFVATNERLFFGSGTQLSVL.

This clonotype was observed a few times. A single base separates this from a much larger clone, so it may be a read error. The V call is TRBV19, the J call TRBJ1-5; the D is unclear. CDR3 size: 16 residues. CDR1 LNHDA and CDR2 SQIVND come from the germline V gene (reference sequence). In DNA, the CDR3 is TGTGCCAGTAGTACCCCGGGAGTGGATAGCAGTCAGCCCCAGCATTTT. Its protein is CASSTPGVDSSQPQHF.

This clonotype has at least ten counts. The genes are TRBV28 and TRBJ1-4; the D is unclear. Germline CDR1 MDHEN, CDR2 SYDVKM. The CDR3 totals 13 residues. Trimming removed 3 bases at V and 3 bases at J, with 5 bases between. The CDR3 is CASSFGSNEKLFF. CDR3 coding DNA: TGTGCCAGCAGTTTTGGCTCTAATGAAAAACTGTTTTTT.

This clonotype was seen repeatedly, ten times or more. One end of the junction fails to match germline, which may point to a read error. The V gene is TRBV5-1, the J gene TRBJ1-2, with 8 bases identical to TRBD1. The germline gives CDR1 SGHRS, CDR2 YFSETQ. There are 14 residues in the CDR3. This CDR3 is CASSPQGDGHGYTF. The CDR3 DNA follows: TGCGCCAGCAGCCCACAGGGGGATGGTCATGGCTACACCTTT.

The chain has TRBV12-3 or TRBV12-4 and TRBJ2-7, with D perhaps TRBD1 (6 bases). V was pared by 7 bases and J by 2 bases, with 21 bases between. The CDR3 consists of 16 residues. CDR3 amino acids: CASTERTVPTPYEQYV. In DNA, the CDR3 is TGTGCCAGCACCGAAAGGACAGTCCCAACTCCCTACGAGCAGTACGTC.